What follows is one T cell receptor beta chain and its context. Terminally differentiated effector memory CD45RA+ cells were excluded by CCR7 positive selection of CD45RO-negative cells. This entry is derived from a study of shared clonotypes between healthy human individuals. Study-level background: Three CD4 naive, three CD4 memory, two CD8 naive and one CD8 memory plate were used per donor.

Profiled with immunoSEQ multiplex PCR; TCRdb holds only in-frame clones, not every one. The data contain millions of clones, about 95% of them seen just once; the ten biggest clones take up more than 0.95%. The CDR3 is 15 amino acids. Germline CDR1 reads SGHAT; CDR2 reads FQNNGV. V gave up 5 bases and J gave up 2 bases, with 14 bases separating them. Sequencing was performed on naive CD8+ T cells sorted from blood. V is TRBV11-2 and J is TRBJ2-3; D is possibly TRBD1 (6 bases). The sequence was collected from a man aged 18-30 years in good health. The CDR3 DNA follows: TGTGCCAGCAGCCCTCACAGGGCCATCACAGATACGCAGTATTTT. Translation: CASSPHRAITDTQYF.